The 5 T cell receptor beta chains in this list originate from one sample, sequenced in a study of blood T cells in healthy people across ages (dated by TCRdb to between 2014 and 2016). The method behind the library was 5' RACE. The instrument was an Illumina HiSeq 2500. A second PCR of about 6 to 12 cycles was run with a J-beta primer mix and a sample-barcoded 5' primer. The public reads were reanalyzed by TCRdb: fastp trimming at Q25, MiXCR alignment, in-frame beta chains only. CDR3 protein duplicates are merged, each entry listing the most common genes and DNA. The sample contains some 640,000 distinct CDR3 sequences, approximately 30% of them found a single time. Together, the top ten hold 15% to 18% of the sample. Input material: blood. Receptors were obtained from a woman aged 80 or over in good health.

The chain carries TRBV20-1 and TRBJ2-7; 9 bases align to TRBD2. V lost 4 bases, J lost 0 bases, and 7 bases stayed unmatched. Germline-derived CDR1 and CDR2 are DFQATT and SNEGSKA (reference sequence). CDR3 length: 15 residues. CDR3 sequence reads: CSAIEVGLASYEQYF. The CDR3 DNA is TGCAGTGCTATCGAGGTGGGACTAGCCTCCTACGAGCAGTACTTC.

V is TRBV28 and J is TRBJ1-1; no reliable D call. CDR3 length equals 14 residues. The V end was cut by 7 bases, the J end by 11 bases, with 23 bases between. Germline V lookup: CDR1 MDHEN, CDR2 SYDVKM. The CDR3 reads CASTTLQNLVWAFF. Here the CDR3 DNA reads TGTGCCAGCACTACTTTACAAAATCTGGTCTGGGCTTTCTTT.

The V call is TRBV7-2, the J call TRBJ2-5; no clear D. The CDR3 totals 15 residues. In germline, CDR1 is SGHTA, CDR2 FQGNSA. V gave up 0 bases and J gave up 1 base, with 9 bases separating them. The CDR3 bases are TGTGCCAGCAGCTTAGCCCAAGCCAGCCAAGAGACCCAGTACTTC. Protein product: CASSLAQASQETQYF. Full variable domain (rest looked up from reference TRBV7-2 and TRBJ2-5): GAGVSQSPSNKVTEKGKDVELRCDPISGHTALYWYRQSLGQGLEFLIYFQGNSAPDKSGLPSDRFSAERTGGSVSTLTIQRTQQEDSAVYLCASSLAQASQETQYFGPGTRLLVL.

The sample holds many counts of this clonotype. The genes are TRBV9 and TRBJ1-2, with 8 bases lining up with TRBD1. The CDR3 runs 15 residues. The trim removed 4 bases at V and 8 bases at J, leaving 13 bases unmatched. Germline CDR1 reads SGDLS; CDR2 reads YYNGEE. CDR3 nucleotide sequence: TGTGCCAGCAGCACTTCTTCAGGGGGCGCGGGAGGCTACACCTTC. Protein product: CASSTSSGGAGGYTF.

There are a few counts of this clonotype. CDR3 DNA: TGCAGTGCTAGAGATCCAGGGGACATTCAAGGCCACACCTTC. Translation: CSARDPGDIQGHTF. The J gene is TRBJ1-2, the V gene TRBV20-1; tentatively, D is TRBD1 (6 bases). The CDR3 covers 14 residues. Trimming removed 0 bases at V and 12 bases at J, with 20 bases between. The V gene's germline CDR1 is DFQATT and CDR2 SNEGSKA (reference sequence).